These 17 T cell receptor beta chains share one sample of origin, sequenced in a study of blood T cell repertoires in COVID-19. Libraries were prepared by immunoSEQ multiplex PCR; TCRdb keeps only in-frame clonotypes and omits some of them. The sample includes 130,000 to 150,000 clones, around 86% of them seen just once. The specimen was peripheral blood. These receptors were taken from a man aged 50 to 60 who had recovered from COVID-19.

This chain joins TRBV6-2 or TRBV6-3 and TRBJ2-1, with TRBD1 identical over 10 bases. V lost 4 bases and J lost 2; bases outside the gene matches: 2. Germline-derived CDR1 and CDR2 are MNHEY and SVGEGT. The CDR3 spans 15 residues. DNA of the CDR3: TGTGCCAGCAGTTTCGGGACAGGGGCCTACAATGAGCAGTTCTTC. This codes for CASSFGTGAYNEQFF.

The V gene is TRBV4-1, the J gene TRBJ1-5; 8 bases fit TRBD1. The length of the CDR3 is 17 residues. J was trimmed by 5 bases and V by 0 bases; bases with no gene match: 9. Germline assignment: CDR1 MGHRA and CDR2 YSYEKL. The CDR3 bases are TGCGCCAGCAGCCAAGATTGGGGGCAGGGGGCGTATCAGCCCCAGCATTTT. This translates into CASSQDWGQGAYQPQHF.

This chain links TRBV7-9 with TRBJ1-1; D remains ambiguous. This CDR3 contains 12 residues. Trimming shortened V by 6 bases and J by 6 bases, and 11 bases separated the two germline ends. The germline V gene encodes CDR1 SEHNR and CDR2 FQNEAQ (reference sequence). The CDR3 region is CASSPLGPEAFF. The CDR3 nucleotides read TGTGCCAGCAGTCCCCTTGGGCCTGAAGCTTTCTTT.

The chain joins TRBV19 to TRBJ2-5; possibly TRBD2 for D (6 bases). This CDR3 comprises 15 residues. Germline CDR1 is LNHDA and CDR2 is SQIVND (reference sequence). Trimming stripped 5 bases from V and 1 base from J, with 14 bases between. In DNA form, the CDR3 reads TGTGCCAGTAGTCCTCATCGGGAGCTCCAAGAGACCCAGTACTTC. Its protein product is CASSPHRELQETQYF.

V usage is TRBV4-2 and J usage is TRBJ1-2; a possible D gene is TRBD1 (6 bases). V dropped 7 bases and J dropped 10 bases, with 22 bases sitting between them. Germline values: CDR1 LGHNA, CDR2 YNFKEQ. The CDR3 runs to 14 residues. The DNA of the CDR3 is TGTGCCAGCACCATACTGAGGGGACATAGTGCCTACACCTTC. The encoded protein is CASTILRGHSAYTF.

This CDR3 is CASSDGQGADTEAFF. CDR3 sequence (DNA): TGTGCCAGCAGTGATGGACAGGGGGCGGACACTGAAGCTTTCTTT. J is TRBJ1-1 and V is TRBV25-1; 11 nucleotides agree with TRBD1. The CDR3 extends over 15 amino acids. CDR1 MGHDK and CDR2 SYGVNS come from the germline V gene. Trimming took 3 bases from V and 3 from J; bases not matched to a gene: 3.

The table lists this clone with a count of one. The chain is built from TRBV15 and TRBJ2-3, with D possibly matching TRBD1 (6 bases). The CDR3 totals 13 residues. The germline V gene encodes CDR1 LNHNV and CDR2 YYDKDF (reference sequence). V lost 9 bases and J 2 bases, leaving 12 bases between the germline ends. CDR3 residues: CATLQGNTDTQYF. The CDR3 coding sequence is TGTGCCACTTTACAGGGTAACACAGATACGCAGTATTTT.

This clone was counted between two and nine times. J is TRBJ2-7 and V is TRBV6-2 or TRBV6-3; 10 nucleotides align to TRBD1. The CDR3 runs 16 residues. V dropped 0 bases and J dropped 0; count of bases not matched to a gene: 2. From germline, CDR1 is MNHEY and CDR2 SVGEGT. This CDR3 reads CASSYSTGGPSYEQYF. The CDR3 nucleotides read TGTGCCAGCAGTTACTCGACAGGGGGCCCCTCCTACGAGCAGTACTTC.

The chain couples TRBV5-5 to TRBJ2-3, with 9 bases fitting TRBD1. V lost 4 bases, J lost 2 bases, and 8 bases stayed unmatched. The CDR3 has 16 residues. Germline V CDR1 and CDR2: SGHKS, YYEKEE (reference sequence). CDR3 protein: CASSPRDRENTDTQYF. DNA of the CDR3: TGTGCCAGCAGCCCCCGGGACAGGGAGAACACAGATACGCAGTATTTT.

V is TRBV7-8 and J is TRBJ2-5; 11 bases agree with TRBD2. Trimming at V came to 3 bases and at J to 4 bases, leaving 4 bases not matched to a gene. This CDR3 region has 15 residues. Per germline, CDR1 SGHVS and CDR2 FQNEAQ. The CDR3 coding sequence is TGTGCCAGCAGCTTCCTAGCGGGGGGATCAGAGACCCAGTACTTC. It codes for CASSFLAGGSETQYF.

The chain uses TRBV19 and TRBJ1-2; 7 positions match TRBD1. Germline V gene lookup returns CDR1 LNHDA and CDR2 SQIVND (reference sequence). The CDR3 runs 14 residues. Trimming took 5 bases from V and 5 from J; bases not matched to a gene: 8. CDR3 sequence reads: CASSPEDRQYGYTF. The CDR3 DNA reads TGTGCCAGTAGTCCGGAGGACAGGCAGTATGGCTACACCTTC.

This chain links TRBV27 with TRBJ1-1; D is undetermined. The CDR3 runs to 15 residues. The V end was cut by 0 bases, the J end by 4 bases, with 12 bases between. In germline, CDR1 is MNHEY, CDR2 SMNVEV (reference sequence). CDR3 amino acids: CASSLSKERSTEAFF. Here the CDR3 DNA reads TGTGCCAGCAGTTTATCGAAGGAGCGCTCCACTGAAGCTTTCTTT.

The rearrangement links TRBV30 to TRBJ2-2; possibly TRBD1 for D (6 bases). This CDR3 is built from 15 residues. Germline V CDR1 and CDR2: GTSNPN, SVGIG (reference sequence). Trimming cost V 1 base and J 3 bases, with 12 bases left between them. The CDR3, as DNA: TGTGCCTGGAGTGACGGGCAGGGGTACACCGGGGAGCTGTTTTTT. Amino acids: CAWSDGQGYTGELFF.

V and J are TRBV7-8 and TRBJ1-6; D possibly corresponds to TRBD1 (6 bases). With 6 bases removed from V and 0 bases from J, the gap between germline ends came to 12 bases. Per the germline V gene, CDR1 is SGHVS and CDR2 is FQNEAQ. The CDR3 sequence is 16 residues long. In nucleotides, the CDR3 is TGTGCCAGCAGAAACAGGGTGTTCTCCTATAATTCACCCCTCCACTTT. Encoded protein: CASRNRVFSYNSPLHF. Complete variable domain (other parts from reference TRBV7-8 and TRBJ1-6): GAGVSQSPRYKVAKRGQDVALRCDPISGHVSLFWYQQALGQGPEFLTYFQNEAQLDKSGLPSDRFFAERPEGSVSTLKIQRTQQEDSAVYLCASRNRVFSYNSPLHFGNGTRLTVT.

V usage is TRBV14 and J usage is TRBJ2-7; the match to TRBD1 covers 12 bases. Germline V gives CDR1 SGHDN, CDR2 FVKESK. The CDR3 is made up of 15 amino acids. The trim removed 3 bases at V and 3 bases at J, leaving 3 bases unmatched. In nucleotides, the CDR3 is TGTGCCAGCAGCCAGGGACAGGGGGCTATCTACGAGCAGTACTTC. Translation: CASSQGQGAIYEQYF. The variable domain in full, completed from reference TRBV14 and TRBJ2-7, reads EAGVTQFPSHSVIEKGQTVTLRCDPISGHDNLYWYRRVMGKEIKFLLHFVKESKQDESGMPNNRFLAERTGGTYSTLKVQPAELEDSGVYFCASSQGQGAIYEQYFGPGTRLTVT.

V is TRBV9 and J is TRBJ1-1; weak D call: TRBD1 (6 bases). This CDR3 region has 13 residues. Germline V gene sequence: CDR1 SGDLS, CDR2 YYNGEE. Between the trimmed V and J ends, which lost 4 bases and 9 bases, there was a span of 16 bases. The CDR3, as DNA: TGTGCCAGCAGCTTATTGACGACAGGCAAAGCTTTCTTT. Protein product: CASSLLTTGKAFF.

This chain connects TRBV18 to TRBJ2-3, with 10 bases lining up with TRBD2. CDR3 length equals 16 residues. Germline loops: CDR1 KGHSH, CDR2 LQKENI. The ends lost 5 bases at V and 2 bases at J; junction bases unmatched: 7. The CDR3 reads CASSSLLAGPTDTQYF. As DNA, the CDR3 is TGTGCCAGCTCATCCCTACTAGCGGGGCCCACAGATACGCAGTATTTT.